The next 25 T cell receptor beta chains were all read from a single sample in a study of T-cell memory formation after mild COVID-19. From the 5' RACE reads, TCRdb called clonotypes with MiXCR, one entry per CDR3 protein. The data show 350,000 to 500,000 distinct CDR3 sequences, 20% to 30% seen once. Sequencing was done on a sample of PBMCs or a T cell subset sorted from them (not recorded which). The source is an adult woman who had mild COVID-19 (a few samples of this study predate the infection). Cell type and time point are not known.

The V gene is TRBV5-5, the J gene TRBJ2-7; 10 nucleotides line up with TRBD2. Trimming took 0 bases from V and 0 from J; bases not matched to a gene: 6. This CDR3 region has 17 residues. Germline V gene lookup returns CDR1 SGHKS and CDR2 YYEKEE (reference sequence). This chain's CDR3 is CASSLAPGTSVSYEQYF. The CDR3 bases are TGTGCCAGCAGCTTGGCGCCCGGGACTAGCGTCTCCTACGAGCAGTACTTC. The whole variable domain, remainder taken from reference TRBV5-5 and TRBJ2-7, is DAGVTQSPTHLIKTRGQQVTLRCSPISGHKSVSWYQQVLGQGPQFIFQYYEKEERGRGNFPDRFSARQFPNYSSELNVNALLLGDSALYLCASSLAPGTSVSYEQYFGPGTRLTVT.

The chain employs TRBV24-1 and TRBJ2-1; D is undetermined. The CDR3 has 11 amino acids. The germline V gene encodes CDR1 KGHDR and CDR2 SFDVKD. With 9 bases removed from V and 5 bases from J, the gap between germline ends came to 7 bases. CDR3 sequence reads: CATVYDNEQFF. In DNA form, the CDR3 reads TGTGCCACCGTCTACGACAATGAGCAGTTCTTC.

This clonotype has only a few counts. V is TRBV12-3 or TRBV12-4 and J is TRBJ1-1, with TRBD1 as a possible D gene (6 bases). This CDR3 region has 12 residues. The CDR3 is CTERDMNTEAFF. The CDR3 DNA reads as TGTACGGAACGGGACATGAACACTGAAGCTTTCTTT.

This clonotype appeared a few times. The rearrangement links TRBV3-1 to TRBJ1-5; 10 bases match TRBD1. Germline V lookup: CDR1 LGHDT, CDR2 YNNKEL (reference sequence). The CDR3 is 17 amino acids. V lost 3 bases, J lost 2 bases, and 7 bases stayed unmatched. CDR3 loop: CASSQGGQGIGNQPQHF. In nucleotides, the CDR3 is TGTGCCAGCAGCCAGGGGGGACAGGGGATCGGCAATCAGCCCCAGCATTTT.

V gene TRBV2 combines with J gene TRBJ2-5; D gene unclear. V dropped 6 bases and J dropped 1 base, with 15 bases sitting between them. There are 15 residues in the CDR3. Germline V lookup: CDR1 SNHLY, CDR2 FYNNEI. CDR3 bases: TGTGCCAGCAGCCCAGAGAGAATCCGCCAAGAGACCCAGTACTTC. Translated, it gives CASSPERIRQETQYF.

The J gene is TRBJ2-7, the V gene TRBV12-3 or TRBV12-4; tentatively, D is TRBD1 (6 bases). V was cut by 4 bases and J by 7 bases, with 17 bases left in between. The CDR3 has 14 residues. CDR3 nucleotides: TGTGCCAGCAGTTCCTGGTATTCAGGGGAAGAGCAGTACTTC. The encoded protein is CASSSWYSGEEQYF.

This clonotype was observed a handful of times. V usage is TRBV6-6 and J usage is TRBJ2-7, with 11 bases that match TRBD1. J gave up 6 bases and V 4 bases, and 5 bases lay outside the gene matches. This CDR3 spans 14 amino acids. Looked up from germline, CDR1 is MNHNY and CDR2 is SVGAGI (reference sequence). CDR3 nucleotides: TGTGCCAGCAGTTCCCGGGACAGGGGGATCGAGCAGTACTTC. Encoded protein: CASSSRDRGIEQYF.

This clonotype was observed a few times. The chain joins TRBV12-3 or TRBV12-4 to TRBJ2-3; D gene uncertain. The CDR3 consists of 12 residues. Trimming pared 6 bases from V and 2 bases from J, leaving 6 bases between. CDR3 nucleotide sequence: TGTGCCAGCAGCCGAACCACAGATACGCAGTATTTT. The encoded protein is CASSRTTDTQYF.

This clonotype has a handful of counts. The V call is TRBV29-1, the J call TRBJ2-3; TRBD1 matches at 8 bases. This CDR3 spans 16 amino acids. V lost 6 bases to trimming and J lost 3 bases; unmatched junction nucleotides: 14. Germline assignment: CDR1 SQVTM and CDR2 ANQGSEA. CDR3 coding DNA: TGCAGCGTCGCTCAACGGACAGGGTATGGAACAGATACGCAGTATTTT. Its protein product is CSVAQRTGYGTDTQYF.

This clonotype occurred a few times. The V call is TRBV6-5, the J call TRBJ2-7; 12 bases match TRBD2. The germline V gene has CDR1 MNHEY and CDR2 SVGAGI. This CDR3 contains 15 residues. The trim removed 4 bases at V and 6 bases at J, leaving 7 bases unmatched. The CDR3 loop is CASSSTASGGGEQYF. The CDR3 region has the DNA TGTGCCAGCAGTTCCACGGCTAGCGGGGGGGGCGAGCAGTACTTC.

This clonotype has a handful of counts. This chain uses TRBV5-1 with TRBJ2-1, with D maybe TRBD2 (6 bases). V gave up 5 bases and J gave up 5 bases, with 17 bases separating them. This CDR3 contains 15 residues. Germline loops: CDR1 SGHRS, CDR2 YFSETQ. CDR3 DNA sequence: TGCGCCAGCAGGATTGGGATAGCGGTGAACAATGAGCAGTTCTTC. Translation gives CASRIGIAVNNEQFF.

The rearrangement uses TRBV18 and TRBJ2-1, with 10 bases lining up with TRBD2. The CDR3 length is 18 residues. Germline assignment: CDR1 KGHSH and CDR2 LQKENI. The V segment lost 1 base and the J segment 2 bases; nucleotides outside the gene matches: 8. For the CDR3, the DNA is TGTGCCAGCTCACCACTGGCTAGCGGGGGTACGGCCTACAATGAGCAGTTCTTC. Amino acid sequence: CASSPLASGGTAYNEQFF. Full variable domain (outside the CDR3, taken from reference TRBV18 and TRBJ2-1): NAGVMQNPRHLVRRRGQEARLRCSPMKGHSHVYWYRQLPEEGLKFMVYLQKENIIDESGMPKERFSAEFPKEGPSILRIQQVVRGDSAAYFCASSPLASGGTAYNEQFFGPGTRLTVL.

This clonotype was counted many times. The rearrangement joins TRBV27 to TRBJ2-2; TRBD2 matches 7 bases. With 2 bases clipped from V and 5 bases from J, the junction kept 2 bases outside the gene matches. Looked up from germline, CDR1 is MNHEY and CDR2 is SMNVEV (reference sequence). The CDR3 runs 14 residues. The CDR3 sequence is CASSLLGGTGELFF. The CDR3 DNA reads as TGTGCCAGCAGTTTACTGGGGGGGACCGGGGAGCTGTTTTTT.

This clonotype was counted at least ten times. This chain connects TRBV15 to TRBJ2-5; 9 bases are a match to TRBD2. V lost 4 bases, J lost 1 base, and 7 bases stayed unmatched. The germline V gene encodes CDR1 LNHNV and CDR2 YYDKDF (reference sequence). The CDR3 totals 16 residues. For the CDR3, the DNA is TGTGCCACCAGCACCCATCGAGCGGGGGGCCAAGAGACCCAGTACTTC. It encodes CATSTHRAGGQETQYF.

This clonotype was detected only a few times. The rearrangement links TRBV29-1 to TRBJ2-5; a possible D gene is TRBD2 (5 bases). V lost 6 bases to trimming and J lost 5 bases, with 19 bases between them. Germline V gene lookup returns CDR1 SQVTM and CDR2 ANQGSEA. The CDR3 has 14 residues. CDR3 DNA: TGCAGCGTCCTGGCGGGCAATTGGAGGGAGACCCAGTACTTC. Protein product: CSVLAGNWRETQYF.

This clonotype has more than one count but fewer than ten. The chain carries TRBV9 and TRBJ2-5; D is perhaps TRBD2 (6 bases). Germline lookup yields CDR1 SGDLS and CDR2 YYNGEE. CDR3 length: 14 amino acids. With 0 bases removed from V and 5 bases from J, the gap between germline ends came to 11 bases. CDR3 nucleotide sequence: TGTGCCAGCAGCGTAGGGGACTTCAAGGAGACCCAGTACTTC. It specifies CASSVGDFKETQYF.

The chain has TRBV10-3 and TRBJ1-5, with 10 bases identical to TRBD1. The V and J ends lost 0 bases and 2 bases, in that order; junction bases with no gene match: 7. The CDR3 totals 18 residues. CDR1 ENHRY and CDR2 SYGVKD come from the germline V gene. The CDR3 coding sequence is TGTGCCATCAGTGAGTCAAGACAGGGGGCTGGGGGCAATCAGCCCCAGCATTTT. The encoded protein is CAISESRQGAGGNQPQHF.

This clonotype was observed a handful of times. The chain links TRBV5-6 to TRBJ2-3; TRBD2 matches at 11 bases. The CDR3 length is 16 residues. Germline CDR1 is SGHDT and CDR2 is YYEEEE. Trimming took 4 bases from V and 7 from J; bases not matched to a gene: 11. In DNA form, the CDR3 reads TGTGCCAGCAGCGCCCGGACACTAGCGGGAGTAAATACGCAGTATTTT. This encodes CASSARTLAGVNTQYF.

This clonotype was detected a few times. The rearrangement uses TRBV7-2 and TRBJ2-7; D not resolved. There are 14 residues in the CDR3. V lost 7 bases and J lost 2, with 15 bases in between. Germline lookup yields CDR1 SGHTA and CDR2 FQGNSA. The CDR3 reads CASTSSGGPYEQYF. The CDR3 DNA follows: TGTGCCAGCACCTCCTCGGGCGGTCCCTACGAGCAGTACTTC.

This clonotype was seen once. This chain links TRBV6-2 or TRBV6-3 with TRBJ1-1; D call uncertain. Trimming took 0 bases from V and 0 from J, leaving 8 bases between them. Germline CDR1 reads MNHEY; CDR2 reads SVGEGT. This CDR3 has 15 amino acids. The CDR3: CASSYSLGLNTEAFF. CDR3 coding DNA: TGTGCCAGCAGTTACTCGTTGGGGTTGAACACTGAAGCTTTCTTT.

The chain is built from TRBV5-1 and TRBJ2-7; tentatively, D is TRBD2 (5 bases). V was pared by 1 base and J by 2 bases, with 13 bases between. CDR3 length equals 15 residues. Germline CDR1 SGHRS, CDR2 YFSETQ. CDR3 loop: CASSLSPGTTYEQYF. The CDR3 bases are TGCGCCAGCAGCTTGTCCCCGGGAACCACCTACGAGCAGTACTTC.

This clonotype was seen a handful of times. The chain carries TRBV27 and TRBJ1-5; a weak D match, TRBD1 (5 bases). V lost 5 bases to trimming and J lost 3 bases, with 14 bases between them. The CDR3 is 15 residues long. Germline CDR1 and CDR2: MNHEY and SMNVEV (reference sequence). CDR3: CASSPDSPANQPQHF. In DNA form, the CDR3 reads TGTGCCAGCAGTCCAGACAGTCCAGCCAATCAGCCCCAGCATTTT.

This clonotype was seen a handful of times. The CDR3 region is CSVGTGGKRVYGYTF. CDR3 nucleotides: TGCAGCGTGGGGACAGGGGGAAAAAGGGTCTATGGCTACACCTTC. V and J are TRBV29-1 and TRBJ1-2; 11 positions agree with TRBD1. CDR1 and CDR2 (germline): SQVTM, ANQGSEA. V shed 6 bases, J shed 4 bases, and the junction held 10 bases outside the gene matches. The CDR3 is 15 amino acids.

This clonotype has only a few counts. V gene TRBV6-5 combines with J gene TRBJ2-1, with D unclear. The CDR3 runs to 15 residues. V lost 0 bases and J 4 bases, leaving 10 bases between the germline ends. From germline, CDR1 is MNHEY and CDR2 SVGAGI. The CDR3 protein is CASSYSLTSYNEQFF. The DNA of the CDR3 is TGTGCCAGCAGTTACTCATTGACATCTTACAATGAGCAGTTCTTC.

This clonotype was seen only a few times. The chain joins TRBV4-1 to TRBJ2-5, with D maybe TRBD2 (5 bases). The germline V gene encodes CDR1 MGHRA and CDR2 YSYEKL. The length of the CDR3 is 14 residues. Between the trimmed V and J ends, which lost 2 bases and 5 bases, there was a span of 12 bases. CDR3 nucleotide sequence: TGCGCCAGCAGCCAACTTCGGACGGGGGAGACCCAGTACTTC. This codes for CASSQLRTGETQYF.